This T cell receptor beta chain was identified during a study of T-cell reconstitution after alpha-beta-depleted transplantation in children. Study-wide results and caveats: By one year post-transplant, T-cell counts and diversity largely arose from T cells that were newly produced. Roughly two months post-transplant, alpha-beta T cells reportedly originated from several hundred graft clones that had expanded.

CDR1 and CDR2 (germline): SGHRS, YFSETQ. J gave up 8 bases and V 4 bases, and 23 bases lay outside the gene matches. The CDR3 contains 19 residues. With regard to this clonotype: No antigen is known for it.

Construction of the TCRbeta library involved unique molecular identifiers. One entry per CDR3 protein, called by TCRdb with MiXCR from the PCR reads. The table lists about 460,000 distinct CDR3 sequences, over 10% of them singletons. The chain combines TRBV5-1 with TRBJ2-1; 8 bases are shared with TRBD2. The sequence derives from a female patient aged 2-9 years who had a stem cell transplant for aplastic anemia, so the T cells may come from the graft donor. The source was PBMCs, mostly from graft donor cells, collected 180 days after TCRalphabeta/CD19-depleted stem cell transplant. CDR3 loop: CASSVYRDYPGGPSDEQFF. For the CDR3, the DNA is TGCGCCAGCAGCGTTTACCGGGACTACCCGGGAGGGCCTAGCGATGAGCAGTTCTTC.